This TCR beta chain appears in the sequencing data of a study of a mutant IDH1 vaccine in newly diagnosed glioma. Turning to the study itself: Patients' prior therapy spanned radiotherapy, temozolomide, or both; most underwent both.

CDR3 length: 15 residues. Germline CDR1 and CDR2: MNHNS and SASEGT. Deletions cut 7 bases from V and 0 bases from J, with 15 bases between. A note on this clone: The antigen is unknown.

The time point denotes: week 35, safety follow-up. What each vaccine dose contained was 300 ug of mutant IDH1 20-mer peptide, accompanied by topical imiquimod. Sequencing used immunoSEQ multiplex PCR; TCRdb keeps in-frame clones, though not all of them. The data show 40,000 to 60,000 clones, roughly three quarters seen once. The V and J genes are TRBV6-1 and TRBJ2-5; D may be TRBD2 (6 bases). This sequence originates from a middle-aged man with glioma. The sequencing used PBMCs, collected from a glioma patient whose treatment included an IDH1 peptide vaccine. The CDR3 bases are TGTGCCAGCATGGACGGGGGTACGAACCAAGAGACCCAGTACTTC. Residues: CASMDGGTNQETQYF.